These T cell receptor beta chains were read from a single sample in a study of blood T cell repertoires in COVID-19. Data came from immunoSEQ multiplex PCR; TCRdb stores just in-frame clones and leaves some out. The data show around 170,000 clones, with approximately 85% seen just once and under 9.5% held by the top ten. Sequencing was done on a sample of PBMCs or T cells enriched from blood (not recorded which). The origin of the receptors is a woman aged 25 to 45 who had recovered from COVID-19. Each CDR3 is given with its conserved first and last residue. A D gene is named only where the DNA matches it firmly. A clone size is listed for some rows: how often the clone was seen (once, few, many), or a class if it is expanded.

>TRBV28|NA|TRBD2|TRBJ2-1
CASSLTSGTYNEQFF
TGTGCCAGCAGTTTAACTAGCGGTACCTACAATGAGCAGTTCTTC
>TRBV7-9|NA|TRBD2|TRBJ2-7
CASSLILAGDWDEQYF
TGTGCCAGCAGCTTAATTCTAGCGGGAGATTGGGACGAGCAGTACTTC
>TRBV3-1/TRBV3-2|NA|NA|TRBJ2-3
CASSRLGASVSTDTQYF
TGTGCCAGCAGCCGATTAGGGGCTAGCGTTAGCACAGATACGCAGTATTTT
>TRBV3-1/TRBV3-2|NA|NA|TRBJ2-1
CASSQAGGHEQFF
TGTGCCAGCAGCCAGGCAGGTGGGCATGAGCAGTTCTTC
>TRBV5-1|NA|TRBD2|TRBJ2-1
CASSLGTSENEQFF
TGCGCCAGCAGCCTAGGGACTAGCGAGAATGAGCAGTTCTTC
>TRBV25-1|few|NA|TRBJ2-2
CASTPSRGNTGELFF
TGTGCCAGCACCCCCAGCAGGGGTAACACCGGGGAGCTGTTTTTT
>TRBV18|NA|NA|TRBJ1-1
CASSPLMGEGDTEAFF
TGTGCCAGCTCACCACTCATGGGGGAGGGAGACACTGAAGCTTTCTTT
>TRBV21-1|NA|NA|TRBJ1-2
CASSTRDRAWPGYTF
TGTGCCAGCAGCACCCGAGACAGGGCTTGGCCCGGCTACACCTTC
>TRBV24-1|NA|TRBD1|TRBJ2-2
CATNTGTETGELFF
TGTGCCACCAACACCGGGACAGAGACCGGGGAGCTGTTTTTT
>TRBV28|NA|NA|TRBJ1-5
CASSNFGSLRGYSNQPQHF
TGTGCCAGCAGTAACTTCGGATCCTTGAGAGGGTATAGCAATCAGCCCCAGCATTTT
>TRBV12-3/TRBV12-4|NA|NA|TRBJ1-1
CASTISGIGEAFF
TGTGCCAGCACCATCTCGGGGATTGGTGAAGCTTTCTTT
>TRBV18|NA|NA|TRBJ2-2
CASSPLSDTGELFF
TGTGCCAGCTCACCCTTGTCTGACACCGGGGAGCTGTTTTTT
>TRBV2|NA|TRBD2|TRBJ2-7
CASREQTSGPYEQYF
TGTGCCAGCAGAGAACAAACTAGCGGGCCCTACGAGCAGTACTTC
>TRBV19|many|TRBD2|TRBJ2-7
CASSIDGSGSSYEQYF
TGTGCCAGTAGTATAGATGGCAGCGGGAGCTCCTACGAGCAGTACTTC
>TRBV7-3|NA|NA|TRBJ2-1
CASSFESAGEQFF
TGTGCCAGCAGCTTCGAGTCCGCGGGTGAGCAGTTCTTC
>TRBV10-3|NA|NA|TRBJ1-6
CAISAYWSGGAYNSPLHF
TGTGCCATCAGTGCTTACTGGTCGGGGGGCGCCTATAATTCACCCCTCCACTTT
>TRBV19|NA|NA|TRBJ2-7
CASSGQGYEQYF
TGTGCCAGTAGTGGGCAGGGGTACGAGCAGTACTTC
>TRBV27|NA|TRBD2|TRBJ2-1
CASSFPGGRESIGNEQFF
TGTGCCAGCAGTTTCCCCGGAGGGCGGGAGAGTATCGGCAATGAGCAGTTCTTC
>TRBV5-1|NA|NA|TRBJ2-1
CASSLLEGSSYNEQFF
TGCGCCAGCAGCTTGCTGGAGGGCAGCTCCTACAATGAGCAGTTCTTC
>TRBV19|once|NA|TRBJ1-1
CASGIGSTEPFHEAFF
TGTGCCAGTGGAATCGGGTCCACCGAGCCCTTTCATGAAGCTTTCTTT
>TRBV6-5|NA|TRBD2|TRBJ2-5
CASRPIAGGQETQYF
TGTGCCAGCAGACCTATAGCGGGAGGGCAAGAGACCCAGTACTTC
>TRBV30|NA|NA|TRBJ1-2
CAWNGIPNYGYTF
TGTGCCTGGAACGGGATCCCTAACTATGGCTACACCTTC
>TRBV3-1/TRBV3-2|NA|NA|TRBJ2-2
CASSQGGVETGELFF
TGTGCCAGCAGCCAAGGGGGGGTCGAAACCGGGGAGCTGTTTTTT
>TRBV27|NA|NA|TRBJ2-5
CASSPWTEQETQYF
TGTGCCAGCAGTCCCTGGACAGAGCAAGAGACCCAGTACTTC
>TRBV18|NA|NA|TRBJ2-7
CASSRGTGFSGLPETDF
TGTGCCAGCTCCCGCGGGACAGGTTTTAGCGGGCTCCCCGAGACGGACTTC
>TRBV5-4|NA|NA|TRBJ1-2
CASSLGTVTYGYTF
TGTGCCAGCAGCTTGGGGACAGTTACCTATGGCTACACCTTC
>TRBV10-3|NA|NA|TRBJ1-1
CAIGDRGANTEAFF
TGTGCCATCGGAGATCGCGGAGCGAACACTGAAGCTTTCTTT
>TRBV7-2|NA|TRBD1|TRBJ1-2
CASNQGQALWGYTF
TGTGCCAGCAACCAAGGACAGGCCCTCTGGGGCTACACCTTC
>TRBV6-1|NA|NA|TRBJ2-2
CASSEYSTNTGELFF
TGTGCCAGCAGTGAATACTCCACGAACACCGGGGAGCTGTTTTTT
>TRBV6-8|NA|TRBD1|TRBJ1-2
CARDRANYGYTF
TGTGCCAGAGACAGGGCAAACTATGGCTACACCTTC
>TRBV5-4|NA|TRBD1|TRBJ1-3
CASRAQGNAGNTIYF
TGTGCCAGCAGAGCACAGGGGAACGCTGGAAACACCATATATTTT
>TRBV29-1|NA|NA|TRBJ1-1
CSVTRENTEAFF
TGCAGCGTAACTCGCGAGAACACTGAAGCTTTCTTT
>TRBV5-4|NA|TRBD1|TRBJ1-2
CASSLKGQGSYTF
TGTGCCAGCAGCTTGAAGGGACAGGGATCCTACACCTTC
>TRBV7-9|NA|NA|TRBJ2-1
CASSSSGGMGSYNEQFF
TGTGCCAGCAGCTCCTCCGGAGGAATGGGCTCCTACAATGAGCAGTTCTTC
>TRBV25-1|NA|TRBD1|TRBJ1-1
CASSGGDRMRTEAFF
TGTGCCAGCAGTGGGGGGGACAGGATGAGGACTGAAGCTTTCTTT
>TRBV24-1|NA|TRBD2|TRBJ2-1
CATSDFTPGTSGRGSSYNEQFF
TGTGCCACCAGTGATTTCACCCCCGGGACTAGCGGGAGAGGGAGCTCCTACAATGAGCAGTTCTTC
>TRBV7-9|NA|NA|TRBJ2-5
CASSLGGGGEETQYF
TGTGCCAGCAGCTTGGGGGGTGGCGGGGAAGAGACCCAGTACTTC